This T cell receptor beta chain was profiled in a study of blood T cells in healthy people across ages. Broader study findings: Measured against age, TCR beta diversity per million T cells decreased in a roughly linear manner. Estimated diversity, derived from one million T cells, was regarded as an underestimate.

Samples had at least 7 million PBMCs isolated from them. Sample-barcoded 5' priming and a J-beta primer mix drove a second PCR of roughly 7 to 11 cycles. The template-switch adaptor, which had 12 random nucleotides, put a tag on each cDNA molecule. TCRdb itself ran the 5' RACE reads through MiXCR, one entry per CDR3 protein. This table has roughly 1.5 million distinct CDR3 sequences, about 45% appearing once. With respect to this clonotype: Its antigen is unidentified.

With 2 bases clipped from V and 5 bases from J, the junction kept 3 bases outside the gene matches. CDR1 LGHDT and CDR2 YNNKEL come from the germline V gene (reference sequence). This CDR3 comprises 14 residues. This TCR was recovered from a woman between 18 and 29 years old in good health. This chain joins TRBV3-1 and TRBJ2-1, with TRBD1 identical over 7 bases. Sample: blood. CDR3: CASSQPGQNNEQFF. The CDR3 DNA reads as TGTGCCAGCAGCCAACCGGGACAGAACAATGAGCAGTTCTTC.